The 19 T cell receptor beta chains below were found in one sample sequenced in a study of cytomegalovirus exposure and HLA in healthy donors. A multiplex PCR was run with 60 Vbeta primers and 13 Jbeta primers. Assay used: immunoSEQ multiplex PCR; TCRdb lists only in-frame clones, some missing. In all, the sample yields roughly 72,000 clones. Specimen: PBMCs. These receptors were obtained from a man aged 18 to 35 in good health and CMV-seropositive.

This rearrangement joins TRBV30 to TRBJ2-7, with 8 bases identical to TRBD2. The CDR3 consists of 13 residues. Looked up from germline, CDR1 is GTSNPN and CDR2 is SVGIG (reference sequence). V lost 2 bases and J lost 4; bases outside the gene matches: 4. The CDR3, as DNA: TGTGCCTGGAGTCGGGGGGGTATTTACGAGCAGTACTTC. It translates to CAWSRGGIYEQYF.

CDR3 sequence reads: CASSENRVDTGELFF. The CDR3 DNA reads TGTGCCAGCAGCGAAAACAGGGTAGACACCGGGGAGCTGTTTTTT. This sequence joins TRBV2 and TRBJ2-2; possibly TRBD1 for D (6 bases). Looked up from germline, CDR1 is SNHLY and CDR2 is FYNNEI. V was pared by 6 bases and J by 3 bases, with 14 bases between. The CDR3 extends over 15 amino acids.

A note on this clone: This specimen includes other DNA sequences encoding the same CDR3. The chain joins TRBV5-4 to TRBJ1-6, with 9 nucleotides matching TRBD1. Trimming took 4 bases from V and 8 from J; bases not matched to a gene: 4. The germline V gene encodes CDR1 SGHNT and CDR2 YYREEE (reference sequence). The CDR3 sequence is 14 residues long. Here the CDR3 DNA reads TGTGCCAGCAGCGCGGACAGGGGCTATTCACCCCTCCACTTT. It codes for CASSADRGYSPLHF.

V and J are TRBV5-4 and TRBJ2-7, with 7 bases fitting TRBD1. Germline-derived CDR1 and CDR2 are SGHNT and YYREEE (reference sequence). The CDR3 extends over 16 amino acids. Trimming cost V 2 bases and J 3 bases; bases outside gene matches: 11. The CDR3 region is CASSLQPGQRNYEQYF. CDR3 bases: TGTGCCAGCAGCTTACAGCCGGGACAGAGAAACTACGAGCAGTACTTC.

V usage is TRBV27 and J usage is TRBJ1-5, with 9 bases that match TRBD1. The CDR3 contains 14 residues. The junction had 4 bases not matched to a gene; V was cut back by 4 bases and J by 6 bases. Germline loops: CDR1 MNHEY, CDR2 SMNVEV (reference sequence). CDR3 protein: CASSSGQGGQPQHF. As DNA, the CDR3 is TGTGCCAGCAGTTCGGGACAGGGAGGTCAGCCCCAGCATTTT.

This chain uses TRBV11-2 with TRBJ2-5; 12 bases fit TRBD2. Germline V lookup: CDR1 SGHAT, CDR2 FQNNGV. This CDR3 has 16 amino acids. The junction had 8 bases not matched to a gene; V was cut back by 4 bases and J by 5 bases. This chain's CDR3 is CASSSTSGGVRETQYF. The CDR3 region has the DNA TGTGCCAGCAGCTCGACTAGCGGGGGCGTGAGGGAGACCCAGTACTTC.

V is TRBV4-1 and J is TRBJ2-5; 7 bases map to TRBD1. The J call may be wrong; the DNA end is better matched by TRBJ2-7. The germline V gene has CDR1 MGHRA and CDR2 YSYEKL. The CDR3 extends over 15 amino acids. The CDR3 DNA sequence: TGCGCCAGCAGCCAAAGACAGGGACCTTCGTACGAGCAGTACTTC. This sequence encodes CASSQRQGPSYEQYF.

This rearrangement joins TRBV6-6 to TRBJ2-7; D gene ambiguous. Looked up from germline, CDR1 is MNHNY and CDR2 is SVGAGI (reference sequence). This CDR3 is built from 15 residues. The germline V and J ends were trimmed by 0 bases and 0 bases, with 9 bases remaining between them. The CDR3 DNA is TGTGCCAGCAGTTACTCGCCCCCTAGCTCCTACGAGCAGTACTTC. Translated, it gives CASSYSPPSSYEQYF.

The V and J genes are TRBV28 and TRBJ1-1; D is unclear. The V end was cut by 8 bases, the J end by 2 bases, with 18 bases between. Looked up from germline, CDR1 is MDHEN and CDR2 is SYDVKM. This CDR3 region has 15 residues. The CDR3 region has the DNA TGTGCCAGCCCTCCAAACAGAGGAGGTAACACTGAAGCTTTCTTT. Its translation is CASPPNRGGNTEAFF.

The rearrangement uses TRBV28 and TRBJ1-5; D possibly corresponds to TRBD1 (5 bases). CDR1 and CDR2 (germline): MDHEN, SYDVKM. Trimming cost V 3 bases and J 2 bases, with 11 bases left between them. The CDR3 has 15 amino acids. The CDR3, as DNA: TGTGCCAGCAGTTTTAGCAGGGTGGGCAATCAGCCCCAGCATTTT. Translating it yields CASSFSRVGNQPQHF.

The V call is TRBV11-2, the J call TRBJ2-7; D is unclear. CDR1 is SGHAT and CDR2 is FQNNGV in the germline V gene. Trimming took 7 bases from V and 3 from J, leaving 16 bases between them. The CDR3 loop spans 14 amino acids. CDR3 in amino acids: CASIGAESYYEQYF. CDR3 DNA sequence: TGTGCCAGCATAGGAGCCGAAAGCTACTACGAGCAGTACTTC.

The V and J genes are TRBV10-2 and TRBJ1-1; no clear D gene. Germline CDR1 reads WSHSY; CDR2 reads SAAADI. Trimming removed 0 bases at V and 3 bases at J, with 8 bases between. CDR3 length: 14 amino acids. CDR3 nucleotide sequence: TGCGCCAGCAGTGAGTCCCCCTATGACACTGAAGCTTTCTTT. It encodes CASSESPYDTEAFF.

The chain couples TRBV11-2 to TRBJ2-5; 12 positions match TRBD1. The CDR3 sequence is 18 residues long. Germline V gene sequence: CDR1 SGHAT, CDR2 FQNNGV. V lost 1 base and J lost 1; bases outside the gene matches: 7. As DNA, the CDR3 is TGTGCCAGCAGCTTAGGGGACAGGGGGCTCGGTCCCCAAGAGACCCAGTACTTC. This sequence encodes CASSLGDRGLGPQETQYF.

The gene calls are TRBV7-9 and TRBJ2-3; D perhaps matches TRBD1 (6 bases). The CDR3 is 15 residues long. Germline lookup yields CDR1 SEHNR and CDR2 FQNEAQ (reference sequence). The V gene lost 5 bases and the J gene lost 0 bases, with 12 bases spanning the gap. The CDR3 nucleotides are TGTGCCAGCAGCAAGACAGGACCGAGCACAGATACGCAGTATTTT. Its protein product is CASSKTGPSTDTQYF.

J is TRBJ1-1 and V is TRBV27; a weak D match, TRBD1 (6 bases). The CDR3 totals 14 residues. CDR1 is MNHEY, CDR2 SMNVEV, per germline (reference sequence). The V and J ends lost 3 bases and 0 bases respectively, with 8 bases between them. CDR3 in DNA: TGTGCCAGCAGTTTCAGGGGTATGAACACTGAAGCTTTCTTT. As protein: CASSFRGMNTEAFF.

The chain carries TRBV9 and TRBJ2-1; 7 bases map to TRBD2. The CDR3 consists of 16 residues. CDR1 SGDLS and CDR2 YYNGEE come from the germline V gene. Trimming at V came to 3 bases and at J to 7 bases, leaving 13 bases not matched to a gene. As DNA, the CDR3 is TGTGCCAGCAGCGCCCCCCTGGGGGGGGGAAATAATGAGCAGTTCTTC. Translated: CASSAPLGGGNNEQFF.

The chain combines TRBV28 with TRBJ2-7, with 7 bases fitting TRBD1. V gave up 8 bases and J gave up 6 bases; unmatched junction bases: 16. The CDR3 extends over 15 amino acids. Germline V lookup: CDR1 MDHEN, CDR2 SYDVKM. The CDR3 region is CASATQGSPSLEQYF. CDR3 in DNA: TGTGCCAGCGCTACACAGGGGTCCCCTAGCCTCGAGCAGTACTTC.

The J gene is TRBJ2-1, the V gene TRBV6-4; 8 bases fit TRBD2. This CDR3 is 15 amino acids long. Per the germline V gene, CDR1 is MRHNA and CDR2 is SNTAGT. V was clipped by 0 bases and J by 10 bases; unmatched bases: 8. The CDR3 region has the DNA TGTGCCAGCAGTGACTCCCCCTCAGCGGGGGCCGAGCAGTTCTTC. Protein: CASSDSPSAGAEQFF.

The genes are TRBV5-6 and TRBJ2-5, with TRBD1 matching over 10 bases. This CDR3 is built from 18 residues. V gave up 0 bases and J gave up 5 bases; unmatched junction bases: 13. The germline V gene encodes CDR1 SGHDT and CDR2 YYEEEE. CDR3 DNA sequence: TGTGCCAGCAGCTTGGCCGGGACAGGGGTGCGCCGGGGGGAGACCCAGTACTTC. This sequence encodes CASSLAGTGVRRGETQYF.